The next 32 T cell receptor beta chains were all read from a single sample in a study of T cells in Graves' hyperthyroidism and ophthalmopathy. Amplification of TCR beta CDR3 regions used RNA as the template. HTBI primers were the set used in a first-round RT-PCR of the TCR CDR3. TCRdb passed the multiplex PCR reads through MiXCR, listing each CDR3 protein once. The table includes roughly 380,000 distinct CDR3 sequences, about 19% detected once. Sequencing was carried out using blood. The receptors stem from a woman under 30 with Graves' hyperthyroidism.

The table lists this clonotype with many counts. The chain employs TRBV12-3 or TRBV12-4 and TRBJ2-5; D not certain. This CDR3 contains 15 residues. V was trimmed by 2 bases and J by 5 bases, leaving 15 bases between them. CDR3 amino acids: CASSLTAAMRETQYF. CDR3 sequence (DNA): TGTGCCAGCAGTTTAACGGCGGCTATGAGGGAGACCCAGTACTTC.

This clonotype was seen many times. The chain carries TRBV6-1 and TRBJ1-5; D is unclear. The germline V gene has CDR1 MNHNS and CDR2 SASEGT. Trimming shortened V by 2 bases and J by 9 bases, and 8 bases separated the two germline ends. This CDR3 contains 12 residues. Here the CDR3 DNA reads TGTGCCAGCAGTGAATTTGAGGTGCCCCAGCATTTT. It encodes CASSEFEVPQHF.

This clonotype was recorded many times. The CDR3 loop is CASSLNDRGGYGYTF. CDR3 DNA sequence: TGTGCCAGCAGTTTAAACGACAGGGGAGGCTATGGCTACACCTTC. The rearrangement links TRBV28 to TRBJ1-2; 8 bases line up with TRBD1. The CDR3 is 15 residues long. Unmatched junction bases numbered 6, after V lost 2 bases and J lost 4 bases. CDR1 is MDHEN and CDR2 is SYDVKM in the germline V gene.

This clonotype came up many times. The CDR3 DNA reads TGCGCCAGCAGGTCGCAAGCTTCCGCCTACGAGCAGTACTTC. Residues: CASRSQASAYEQYF. This rearrangement joins TRBV5-1 to TRBJ2-7; D gene unclear. This CDR3 has 14 amino acids. Trimming left V 5 bases short and J 2 bases short, with 14 bases between. CDR1 is SGHRS, CDR2 YFSETQ, per germline. Looking up the rest from reference TRBV5-1 and TRBJ2-7 gives the full variable domain: KAGVTQTPRYLIKTRGQQVTLSCSPISGHRSVSWYQQTPGQGLQFLFEYFSETQRNKGNFPGRFSGRQFSNSRSEMNVSTLELGDSALYLCASRSQASAYEQYFGPGTRLTVT.

V is TRBV5-5 and J is TRBJ1-1, with unresolved D. This CDR3 contains 13 residues. CDR1 is SGHKS and CDR2 is YYEKEE in the germline V gene (reference sequence). Trimming pared 0 bases from V and 6 bases from J, leaving 9 bases between. The CDR3 DNA is TGTGCCAGCAGCTTGGTAGAGGGAGCTGAAGCTTTCTTT. Its translation is CASSLVEGAEAFF.

This rearrangement joins TRBV20-1 to TRBJ2-3; the match to TRBD2 covers 13 bases. V shed 5 bases and J 6 bases; nucleotides not matched to a gene: 8. Germline lookup yields CDR1 DFQATT and CDR2 SNEGSKA (reference sequence). CDR3 size: 15 residues. CDR3 sequence reads: CSAFPSTSGGDTQYF. The CDR3 DNA reads TGCAGTGCTTTCCCCTCGACTAGCGGGGGGGATACGCAGTATTTT.

This clonotype has ten or more counts. This chain joins TRBV5-1 and TRBJ2-5, with 9 bases that match TRBD1. Germline assignment: CDR1 SGHRS and CDR2 YFSETQ. This CDR3 has 14 amino acids. V lost 5 bases and J lost 4; bases outside the gene matches: 6. This CDR3 reads CASRTTGGPETQYF. The CDR3 DNA follows: TGCGCCAGCAGGACCACAGGGGGCCCAGAGACCCAGTACTTC.

The rearrangement joins TRBV6-5 to TRBJ1-6; 10 nucleotides agree with TRBD1. Germline assignment: CDR1 MNHEY and CDR2 SVGAGI. The length of the CDR3 is 15 residues. V lost 3 bases, J lost 10 bases, and 6 bases stayed unmatched. CDR3 sequence: CASSYSWDRGSPLHF. The CDR3 nucleotides are TGTGCCAGCAGTTATTCTTGGGACAGGGGATCACCCCTCCACTTT.

This clonotype was counted only a few times. The rearrangement uses TRBV3-1 and TRBJ2-5, with a possible D match to TRBD1 (6 bases). V gave up 0 bases and J gave up 1 base, with 15 bases separating them. The CDR3 sequence is 17 residues long. Germline CDR1 LGHDT, CDR2 YNNKEL (reference sequence). This CDR3 is CASSQDIGDTGQETQYF. CDR3 nucleotide sequence: TGTGCCAGCAGCCAAGATATTGGGGACACCGGCCAAGAGACCCAGTACTTC.

At least ten counts were recorded for this clonotype. J is TRBJ1-5 and V is TRBV12-3 or TRBV12-4, with a weak D call TRBD1 (5 bases). The CDR3 has 13 amino acids. The V and J ends lost 2 bases and 7 bases respectively, with 9 bases between them. The CDR3 nucleotides read TGTGCCAGCAGTTTACAGGGTCCCCAGCCCCAGCATTTT. Its protein product is CASSLQGPQPQHF.

The V gene is TRBV6-1, the J gene TRBJ1-2; no firm D call. The ends were cut back, 2 bases at V and 9 bases at J, with 10 bases in the middle. The V gene's germline CDR1 is MNHNS and CDR2 SASEGT. This CDR3 comprises 12 residues. The CDR3 nucleotides read TGTGCCAGCAGTGAAATCGTCCAGAGCTACACCTTC. It specifies CASSEIVQSYTF.

This clonotype appeared many times. The chain combines TRBV28 with TRBJ2-5; 10 nucleotides agree with TRBD2. This CDR3 spans 14 amino acids. Per germline, CDR1 MDHEN and CDR2 SYDVKM. V shed 4 bases, J shed 5 bases, and the junction held 4 bases outside the gene matches. CDR3 bases: TGTGCCAGCAGTTCTAGCGGGGGAGTGGAGACCCAGTACTTC. Its protein is CASSSSGGVETQYF.

This clonotype was observed many times. The J gene is TRBJ1-3, the V gene TRBV28; D is unresolved. Trimming left V 4 bases short and J 3 bases short, with 10 bases between. CDR3 size: 14 residues. The germline V gene encodes CDR1 MDHEN and CDR2 SYDVKM. The CDR3 bases are TGTGCCAGCAGTTCTGAGACAAGTGGAAACACCATATATTTT. This translates into CASSSETSGNTIYF.

The rearrangement links TRBV3-1 to TRBJ1-2; D may be TRBD1 (5 bases). This CDR3 region has 15 residues. V gave up 0 bases and J gave up 2 bases, with 10 bases separating them. CDR1 and CDR2 (germline): LGHDT, YNNKEL (reference sequence). CDR3 DNA: TGTGCCAGCAGCCAAGAGTCGGGGCCGAACTATGGCTACACCTTC. The encoded protein is CASSQESGPNYGYTF.

This clonotype came up a few times. DNA of the CDR3: TGTGCCAGCAGTAACGAAAGGGGAGGACAGACCCAGAACTTGAACACTGAAGCTTTCTTT. The encoded protein is CASSNERGGQTQNLNTEAFF. V is TRBV6-4 and J is TRBJ1-1, with D possibly matching TRBD1 (6 bases). The ends were cut back, 5 bases at V and 0 bases at J, with 28 bases in the middle. This CDR3 spans 20 amino acids. CDR1 and CDR2 (germline): MRHNA, SNTAGT.

This clonotype appeared many times. This rearrangement joins TRBV4-2 to TRBJ1-2; weak D call: TRBD1 (5 bases). Germline loops: CDR1 LGHNA, CDR2 YNFKEQ. This CDR3 is 16 amino acids long. The V and J ends lost 0 bases and 7 bases respectively, with 18 bases between them. The CDR3 here is CASSQDRDGALGGYTF. Written as DNA, the CDR3 is TGTGCCAGCAGCCAAGATCGGGACGGAGCACTCGGTGGCTACACCTTC.

This clonotype was counted many times. The genes are TRBV4-1 and TRBJ1-2; tentative D call: TRBD1 (5 bases). The V end was cut by 4 bases, the J end by 3 bases, with 15 bases between. The V gene's germline CDR1 is MGHRA and CDR2 YSYEKL. CDR3 size: 15 residues. The CDR3 DNA reads as TGCGCCAGCAGCCGACCTGGGGGGAAGCACTATGGCTACACCTTC. Protein sequence: CASSRPGGKHYGYTF.

This chain uses TRBV5-1 with TRBJ2-2; possibly TRBD1 for D (6 bases). The germline CDR1 and CDR2 sequences are SGHRS and YFSETQ. V was shortened by 4 bases and J by 4 bases, with 11 bases between the two germline ends. The CDR3 spans 14 residues. CDR3 sequence (DNA): TGCGCCAGCAGCCCTGTACAGGGCACCGGGGAGCTGTTTTTT. Translation: CASSPVQGTGELFF.

This clonotype came up many times. The J gene is TRBJ1-3, the V gene TRBV28, with no clear D. CDR1 is MDHEN and CDR2 is SYDVKM in the germline V gene. Trimming removed 6 bases from V and 0 bases from J, with 6 bases in between. The CDR3 has 13 residues. CDR3 coding DNA: TGTGCCAGCAGATTCCACTCTGGAAACACCATATATTTT. Its protein is CASRFHSGNTIYF.

Points on this clonotype: A single base separates this from a much larger clone, so it may be a read error. Here the CDR3 omits its conserved ending phenylalanine or tryptophan, so a read error is the likely source. This chain connects TRBV20-1 to TRBJ2-7, with D possibly matching TRBD2 (5 bases). V gave up 6 bases and J gave up 2 bases, with 14 bases separating them. The CDR3 consists of 13 residues. Germline V lookup: CDR1 DFQATT, CDR2 SNEGSKA (reference sequence). In DNA form, the CDR3 reads TGCAGTGCCCCAAAGCGGCGGCCCTACGAGCAGTACTTG. Amino acids: CSAPKRRPYEQYL.

In DNA form, the CDR3 reads TGTGCCAGCAGCTTGACGGGGGGTGTCATGAACACTGAAGCTTTCTTT. Residues: CASSLTGGVMNTEAFF. The gene calls are TRBV5-5 and TRBJ1-1, with D perhaps TRBD1 (5 bases). Per the germline V gene, CDR1 is SGHKS and CDR2 is YYEKEE (reference sequence). The CDR3 covers 16 residues. V was trimmed by 1 base and J by 0 bases, leaving 13 bases between them.

This clonotype has just a few counts. The rearrangement uses TRBV27 and TRBJ2-5; D is perhaps TRBD2 (6 bases). The CDR3 is made up of 14 amino acids. V lost 4 bases to trimming and J lost 5 bases, with 14 bases between them. Germline-derived CDR1 and CDR2 are MNHEY and SMNVEV (reference sequence). The CDR3 is CASSSRDSPETQYF. The DNA for the CDR3 is TGTGCCAGCAGTTCAAGGGACTCGCCCGAGACCCAGTACTTC.

This clonotype was seen repeatedly, ten times or more. The J gene is TRBJ1-2, the V gene TRBV12-3 or TRBV12-4; D gene ambiguous. This CDR3 spans 16 amino acids. Trimming removed 0 bases at V and 0 bases at J, with 11 bases between. The DNA of the CDR3 is TGTGCCAGCAGTTTAGCGGGGATGCTGACTAACTATGGCTACACCTTC. This codes for CASSLAGMLTNYGYTF.

Points on this clonotype: This may be a read error, as it is one base from a much larger clone. The rearrangement links TRBV7-8 to TRBJ1-5; TRBD1 might be the D (6 bases). The CDR3 runs 17 residues. Germline CDR1 is SGHVS and CDR2 is FQNEAQ. The DNA of the CDR3 is TGTGCCAGCAGCTCCCTAACAGGGAGTAAGGACAATCAGCCCAAGCATTTT. This translates into CASSSLTGSKDNQPKHF. The complete variable domain, with remaining parts taken from reference TRBV7-8 and TRBJ1-5, reads GAGVSQSPRYKVAKRGQDVALRCDPISGHVSLFWYQQALGQGPEFLTYFQNEAQLDKSGLPSDRFFAERPEGSVSTLKIQRTQQEDSAVYLCASSSLTGSKDNQPKHFGDGTRLSIL.

This sequence joins TRBV4-1 and TRBJ1-5; 12 nucleotides match TRBD1. Germline assignment: CDR1 MGHRA and CDR2 YSYEKL. CDR3 length equals 17 residues. V shed 3 bases, J shed 2 bases, and the junction held 5 bases outside the gene matches. The CDR3 sequence is CASSQGQGARRNQPQHF. The CDR3 coding sequence is TGCGCCAGCAGCCAGGGACAGGGGGCGCGGCGCAATCAGCCCCAGCATTTT.

This clonotype was seen a few times. The chain recombines TRBV5-1 with TRBJ2-3; D is perhaps TRBD2 (6 bases). From germline, CDR1 is SGHRS and CDR2 YFSETQ. The CDR3 runs to 14 residues. V was trimmed by 5 bases and J by 7 bases, leaving 17 bases between them. CDR3 residues: CASRLADTRNTQYF. The CDR3 region has the DNA TGCGCCAGCAGGTTAGCGGACACCAGGAATACGCAGTATTTT.

The V gene is TRBV3-1, the J gene TRBJ2-5; 9 positions match TRBD1. This CDR3 is built from 14 residues. The ends lost 5 bases at V and 5 bases at J; junction bases unmatched: 6. Germline CDR1 is LGHDT and CDR2 is YNNKEL (reference sequence). The CDR3 region has the DNA TGTGCCAGCAGCTGGGGACAGGGCGGGGAGACCCAGTACTTC. Translation gives CASSWGQGGETQYF.

This clonotype came up many times. This chain links TRBV20-1 with TRBJ2-7; TRBD1 might be the D (5 bases). The germline CDR1 and CDR2 sequences are DFQATT and SNEGSKA (reference sequence). This CDR3 has 14 residues. The CDR3 sequence is CSTNDRGRSYEQYF. The CDR3 DNA reads as TGCAGCACGAATGACAGAGGTAGATCCTACGAGCAGTACTTC.

This clonotype has at least ten counts. This chain connects TRBV6-1 to TRBJ1-4; D is uncertain. With 5 bases removed from V and 0 bases from J, the gap between germline ends came to 10 bases. The CDR3 contains 15 residues. The germline CDR1 and CDR2 sequences are MNHNS and SASEGT. The CDR3 loop is CASSIHDTTNEKLFF. The DNA of the CDR3 is TGTGCCAGCAGTATCCACGACACAACTAATGAAAAACTGTTTTTT.

V and J are TRBV7-3 and TRBJ2-2, with 10 positions matching TRBD2. This CDR3 is built from 14 residues. V lost 4 bases and J lost 6; bases outside the gene matches: 2. Germline assignment: CDR1 SGHTA and CDR2 FQGTGA. Written as DNA, the CDR3 is TGTGCCAGCAGCTCCAGCGGGGGGGCCGGGGAGCTGTTTTTT. Residues: CASSSSGGAGELFF.

This rearrangement joins TRBV12-3 or TRBV12-4 to TRBJ1-6; possible D gene TRBD1, 6 bases. The CDR3 runs to 15 residues. Trimming took 4 bases from V and 9 from J, leaving 16 bases between them. CDR3 in DNA: TGTGCCAGCAGTTACTCCGGGACAACTCGTTCACCCCTCCACTTT. Residues: CASSYSGTTRSPLHF.

This clonotype was found many times. The chain employs TRBV6-1 and TRBJ2-7; TRBD2 agrees at 9 bases. Per germline, CDR1 MNHNS and CDR2 SASEGT. This CDR3 is built from 16 residues. Losses at the gene ends were 8 bases for V and 7 bases for J; bases not matched to a gene: 18. This CDR3 is CASQARLAGEPEEQYF. Written as DNA, the CDR3 is TGTGCCAGCCAAGCTCGCTTAGCGGGGGAACCGGAAGAGCAGTACTTC.